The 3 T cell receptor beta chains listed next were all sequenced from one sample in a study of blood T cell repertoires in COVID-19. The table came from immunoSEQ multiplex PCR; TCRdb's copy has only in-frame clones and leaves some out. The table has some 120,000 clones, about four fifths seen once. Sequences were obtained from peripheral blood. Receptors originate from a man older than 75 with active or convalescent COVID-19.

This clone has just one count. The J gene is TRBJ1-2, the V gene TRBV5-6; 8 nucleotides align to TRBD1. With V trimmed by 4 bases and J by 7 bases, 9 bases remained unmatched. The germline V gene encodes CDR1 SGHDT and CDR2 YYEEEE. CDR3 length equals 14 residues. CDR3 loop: CASSRRGRGLGYTF. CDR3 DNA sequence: TGTGCCAGCAGCCGACGGGGCAGGGGGCTTGGCTACACCTTC.

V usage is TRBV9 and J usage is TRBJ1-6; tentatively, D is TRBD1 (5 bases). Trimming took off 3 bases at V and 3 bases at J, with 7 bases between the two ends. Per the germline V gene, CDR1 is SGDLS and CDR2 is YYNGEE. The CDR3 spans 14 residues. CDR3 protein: CASSAGYYNSPLHF. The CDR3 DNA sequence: TGTGCCAGCAGCGCAGGGTACTATAATTCACCCCTCCACTTT.

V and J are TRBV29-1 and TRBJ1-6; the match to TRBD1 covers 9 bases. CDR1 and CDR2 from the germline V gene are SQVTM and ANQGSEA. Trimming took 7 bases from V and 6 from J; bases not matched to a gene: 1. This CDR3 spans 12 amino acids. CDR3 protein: CSAGQGNSPLHF. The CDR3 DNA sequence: TGCAGCGCGGGACAGGGTAATTCACCCCTCCACTTT.